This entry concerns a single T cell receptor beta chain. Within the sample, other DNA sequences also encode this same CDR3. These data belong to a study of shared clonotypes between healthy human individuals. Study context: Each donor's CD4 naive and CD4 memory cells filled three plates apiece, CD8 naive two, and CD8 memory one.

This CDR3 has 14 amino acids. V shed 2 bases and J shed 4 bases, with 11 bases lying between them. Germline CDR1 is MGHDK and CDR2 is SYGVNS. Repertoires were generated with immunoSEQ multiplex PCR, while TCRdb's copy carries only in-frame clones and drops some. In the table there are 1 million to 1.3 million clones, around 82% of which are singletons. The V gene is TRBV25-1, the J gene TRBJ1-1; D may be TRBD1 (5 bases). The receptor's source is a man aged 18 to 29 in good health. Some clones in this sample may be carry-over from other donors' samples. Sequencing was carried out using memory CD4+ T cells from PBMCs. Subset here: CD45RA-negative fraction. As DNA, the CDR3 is TGTGCCAGCAGTGAAAGGGGTGGAAGCACTGAAGCTTTCTTT. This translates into CASSERGGSTEAFF.